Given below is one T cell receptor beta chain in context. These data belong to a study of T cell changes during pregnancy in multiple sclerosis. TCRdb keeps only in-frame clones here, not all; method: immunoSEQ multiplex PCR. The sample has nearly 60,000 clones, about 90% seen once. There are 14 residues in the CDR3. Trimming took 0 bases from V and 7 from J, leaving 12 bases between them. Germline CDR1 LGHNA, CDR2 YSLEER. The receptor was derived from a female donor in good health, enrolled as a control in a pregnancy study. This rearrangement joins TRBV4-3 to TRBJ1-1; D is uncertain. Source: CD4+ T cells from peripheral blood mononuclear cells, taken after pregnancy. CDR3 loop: CASSQEFPGGEAFF. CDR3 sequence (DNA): TGCGCCAGCAGCCAAGAATTCCCCGGAGGTGAAGCTTTCTTT.